A single sample is the source of the 2 T cell receptor beta chains below, sequenced in a study of blood T cells in healthy people across ages. For the second PCR, which ran for about 7 to 12 cycles, a sample-barcoded 5' primer and a J-beta primer mix were used. TCRdb re-called the 5' RACE reads through MiXCR, storing one row per CDR3 protein. The sample includes hundreds of thousands of distinct CDR3 sequences, around 62% of them seen just once. Sequencing input: blood. Source of these receptors: a man aged 25-45 years in good health.

This clonotype was detected once. The V call is TRBV5-6, the J call TRBJ2-4; 10 bases agree with TRBD1. The CDR3 has 15 amino acids. CDR1 is SGHDT and CDR2 is YYEEEE in the germline V gene. The trim removed 3 bases at V and 7 bases at J, leaving 7 bases unmatched. The CDR3 DNA is TGTGCCAGCAGCTCCCCTGGACAGGGGGGGAACATTCAGTACTTC. Translating gives CASSSPGQGGNIQYF.

This clonotype was seen many times. The V and J genes are TRBV3-1 and TRBJ2-3; TRBD2 agrees at 8 bases. Germline lookup yields CDR1 LGHDT and CDR2 YNNKEL (reference sequence). This CDR3 is 15 amino acids long. Trimming removed 4 bases from V and 2 bases from J; junction bases left unmatched: 5. DNA of the CDR3: TGTGCCAGCAGCCCAGCGGGGGCGATCACAGATACGCAGTATTTT. Translating it yields CASSPAGAITDTQYF.